The entry below gives a single T cell receptor beta chain sequence along with its context. Its cognate antigen is unknown. This sample is drawn from a study of early T cells in non-severe SARS-CoV-2 infection. Study details: The authors sequenced bulk RNA from unsorted whole blood, leaving chains unpaired. Whole-study findings and limits: Private and CD4 specificities were missed by VDJdb matching, which favored anti-spike CD8 responses.

Individual cDNA molecules received unique molecular identifiers. TCRdb redid the calling of the 5' RACE reads with MiXCR, one entry per CDR3 protein. This table has some 82,000 distinct CDR3 sequences, over 9.5% appearing once. The sequence derives from an adult who was a healthcare worker with PCR-confirmed SARS-CoV-2 infection or an uninfected control (not recorded which). Source: whole blood, taken at baseline.

The CDR3 bases are TGTGCCATCAGCGATGACAGACCTCTGGTGCAGTACTTC. Encoded protein: CAISDDRPLVQYF. The chain recombines TRBV10-3 with TRBJ2-7; TRBD1 might be the D (5 bases). Germline-derived CDR1 and CDR2 are ENHRY and SYGVKD. V was cut by 6 bases and J by 9 bases, with 18 bases left in between. There are 13 residues in the CDR3.